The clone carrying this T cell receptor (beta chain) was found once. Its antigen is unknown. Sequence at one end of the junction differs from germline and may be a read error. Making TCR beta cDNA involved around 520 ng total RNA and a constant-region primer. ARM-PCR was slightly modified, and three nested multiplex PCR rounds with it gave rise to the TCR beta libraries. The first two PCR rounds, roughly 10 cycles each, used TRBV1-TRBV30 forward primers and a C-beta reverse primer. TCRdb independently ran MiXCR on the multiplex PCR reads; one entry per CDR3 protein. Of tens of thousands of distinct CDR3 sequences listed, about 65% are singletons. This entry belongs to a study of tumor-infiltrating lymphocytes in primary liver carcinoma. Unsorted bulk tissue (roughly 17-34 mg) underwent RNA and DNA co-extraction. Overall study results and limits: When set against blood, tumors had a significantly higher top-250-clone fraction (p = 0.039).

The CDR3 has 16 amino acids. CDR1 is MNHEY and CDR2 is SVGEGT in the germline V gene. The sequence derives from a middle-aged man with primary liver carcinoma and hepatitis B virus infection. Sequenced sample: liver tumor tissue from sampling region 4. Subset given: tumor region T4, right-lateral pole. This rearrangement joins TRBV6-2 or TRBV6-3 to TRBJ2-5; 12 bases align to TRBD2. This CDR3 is CASNSTSGRLGETQNF. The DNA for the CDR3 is TGTGCCAGCAATTCAACTAGCGGGAGGTTGGGAGAGACCCAGAACTTC.